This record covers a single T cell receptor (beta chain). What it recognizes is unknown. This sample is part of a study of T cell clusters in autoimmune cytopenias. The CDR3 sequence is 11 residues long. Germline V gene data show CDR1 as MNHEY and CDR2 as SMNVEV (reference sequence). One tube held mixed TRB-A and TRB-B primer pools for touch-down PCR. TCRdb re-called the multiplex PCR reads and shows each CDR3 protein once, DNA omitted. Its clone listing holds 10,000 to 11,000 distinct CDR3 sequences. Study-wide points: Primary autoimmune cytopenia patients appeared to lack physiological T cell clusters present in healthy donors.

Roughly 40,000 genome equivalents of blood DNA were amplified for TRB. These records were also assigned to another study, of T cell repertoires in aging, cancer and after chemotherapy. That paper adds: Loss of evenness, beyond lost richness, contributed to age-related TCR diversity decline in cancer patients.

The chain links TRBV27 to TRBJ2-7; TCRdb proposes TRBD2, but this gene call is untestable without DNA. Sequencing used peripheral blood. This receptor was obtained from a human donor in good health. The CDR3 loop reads CASARDYEQYF.